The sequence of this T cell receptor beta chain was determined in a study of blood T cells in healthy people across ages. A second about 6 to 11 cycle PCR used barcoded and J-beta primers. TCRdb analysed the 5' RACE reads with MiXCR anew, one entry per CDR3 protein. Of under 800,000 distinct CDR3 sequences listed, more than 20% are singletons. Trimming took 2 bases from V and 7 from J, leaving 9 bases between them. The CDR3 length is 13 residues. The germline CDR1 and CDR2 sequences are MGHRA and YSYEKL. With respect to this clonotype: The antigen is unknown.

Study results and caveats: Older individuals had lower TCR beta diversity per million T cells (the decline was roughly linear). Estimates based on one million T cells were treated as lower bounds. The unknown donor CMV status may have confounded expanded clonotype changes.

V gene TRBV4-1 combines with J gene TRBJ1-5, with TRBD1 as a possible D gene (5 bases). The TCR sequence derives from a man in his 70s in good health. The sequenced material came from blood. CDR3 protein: CASSQLGTQPQHF. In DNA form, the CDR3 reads TGCGCCAGCAGCCAACTGGGGACCCAGCCCCAGCATTTT.